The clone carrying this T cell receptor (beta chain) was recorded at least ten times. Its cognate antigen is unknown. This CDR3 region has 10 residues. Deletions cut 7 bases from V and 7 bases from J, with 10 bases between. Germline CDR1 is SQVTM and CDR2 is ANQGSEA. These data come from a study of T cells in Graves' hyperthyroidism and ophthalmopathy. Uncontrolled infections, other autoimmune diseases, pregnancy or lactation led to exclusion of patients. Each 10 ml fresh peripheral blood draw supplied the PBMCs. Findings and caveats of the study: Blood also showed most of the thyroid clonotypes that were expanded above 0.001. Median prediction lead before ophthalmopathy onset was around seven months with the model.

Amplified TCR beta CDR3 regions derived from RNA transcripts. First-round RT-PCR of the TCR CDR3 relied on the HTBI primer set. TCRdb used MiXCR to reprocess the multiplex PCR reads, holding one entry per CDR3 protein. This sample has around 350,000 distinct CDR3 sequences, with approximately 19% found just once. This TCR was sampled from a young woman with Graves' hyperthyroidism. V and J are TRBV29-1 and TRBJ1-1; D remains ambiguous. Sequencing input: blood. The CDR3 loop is CSAPDGEAFF. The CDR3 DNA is TGCAGCGCCCCGGATGGTGAAGCTTTCTTT.